This T cell receptor (beta chain) was captured in a study of cytomegalovirus exposure and HLA in healthy donors. Findings and limits, study-wide: As a later analysis revealed, most CMV-associated TCR beta chains appeared HLA-restricted. Reported performance of the classifier showed diagnosis of cytomegalovirus status with high specificity and sensitivity. A previous analysis found most TCR beta V segments productive roughly 87% or roughly 30% of the time.

In the case of this clone: What it binds is not known.

PCR involved 60 Vbeta and 13 Jbeta primers. Measured with immunoSEQ multiplex PCR; TCRdb has only the in-frame clones, and not every one. The table shows 140,000 to 150,000 clones, with over 70% occurring only once. Deletions cut 5 bases from V and 7 bases from J, with 17 bases between. CDR1 is MNHEY and CDR2 is SMNVEV in the germline V gene (reference sequence). The CDR3 is 14 amino acids. The sequenced material came from PBMCs. This sequence joins TRBV27 and TRBJ1-2; D gene ambiguous. The sequence was collected from a young man in good health and CMV-seronegative. The CDR3 sequence is CASSPDERLAGYTF. CDR3 bases: TGTGCCAGCAGTCCCGATGAGAGGCTTGCTGGCTACACCTTC.